This passage covers 6 T cell receptor beta chains from one sample sequenced in a study of T cells after yellow fever vaccination. TCRdb reprocessed the 5' RACE reads with MiXCR, giving one entry per CDR3 protein. Here the sample spans about 110,000 distinct CDR3 sequences, around 8% being singletons. Sequenced here: CD8+ T cells sorted from PBMCs, sampled 45 days after the yellow fever booster vaccination. All receptors derive from a man younger than 45 who received the YFV17D yellow fever vaccine.

At least ten counts were recorded for this clonotype. The J gene is TRBJ2-1, the V gene TRBV4-3; the D is unclear. The CDR3 covers 18 residues. Trimming cost V 0 bases and J 0 bases, with 15 bases left between them. Germline V gene lookup returns CDR1 LGHNA and CDR2 YSLEER. The CDR3 sequence: CASSQDSLDRSSYNEQFF. The CDR3 DNA sequence: TGCGCCAGCAGCCAAGATTCATTAGACCGGAGCTCCTACAATGAGCAGTTCTTC.

This clonotype was detected ten times or more. The rearrangement uses TRBV29-1 and TRBJ1-4; D ambiguous. V was trimmed by 8 bases and J by 6 bases, leaving 10 bases between them. The CDR3 is 11 residues long. CDR1 and CDR2 from the germline V gene are SQVTM and ANQGSEA. The CDR3: CSFGGDEKLFF. DNA for the CDR3: TGCAGCTTCGGAGGTGATGAAAAACTGTTTTTT.

In its sample, this clonotype was seen a few times. J is TRBJ2-1 and V is TRBV5-1; 7 bases match TRBD2. This CDR3 is 16 amino acids long. Germline CDR1 SGHRS, CDR2 YFSETQ. The V and J ends lost 4 bases and 6 bases, in that order; junction bases with no gene match: 13. CDR3 DNA sequence: TGCGCCAGCAGCCCCGCGGAGAGACTAGCAGGCAATGAGCAGTTCTTC. Amino acids: CASSPAERLAGNEQFF.

This rearrangement joins TRBV9 to TRBJ2-7, with D possibly being TRBD2 (7 bases). Between the trimmed V and J ends, which lost 1 base and 2 bases, there was a span of 13 bases. The CDR3 runs to 15 residues. The V gene's germline CDR1 is SGDLS and CDR2 YYNGEE. The CDR3 sequence is CASSVSGTPAYEQYF. The CDR3 coding sequence is TGTGCCAGCAGCGTAAGCGGGACACCAGCCTACGAGCAGTACTTC.

This clonotype was counted at least ten times. The chain is built from TRBV12-3 or TRBV12-4 and TRBJ2-3, with D tentatively TRBD2 (5 bases). Trimming removed 6 bases at V and 3 bases at J, with 16 bases between. The CDR3 has 15 amino acids. DNA of the CDR3: TGTGCCAGCAGCCTGACTGAGGGAGAGACAGATACGCAGTATTTT. Its translation is CASSLTEGETDTQYF.

The chain carries TRBV12-3 or TRBV12-4 and TRBJ1-5, with unresolved D. Between the trimmed V and J ends, which lost 6 bases and 0 bases, there was a span of 3 bases. The CDR3 has 12 residues. CDR3 sequence: CASRYSNQPQHF. CDR3 nucleotide sequence: TGTGCCAGCAGATATAGCAATCAGCCCCAGCATTTT.